There are a few counts of the clone carrying this T cell receptor delta chain. Antigen unknown. Translating this DNA gives a protein that differs at residue 6 from the TCRdb one, which belongs to a much larger clone; a read error is likely, and the protein shown is this translation. TCRdb re-called the multiplex PCR reads using CATT. The sample has roughly 90,000 delta-chain clones; 0.98% are singletons. This CDR3 contains 18 residues. The ends lost 3 bases at V and 2 bases at J; junction bases unmatched: 11. CDR1 GEAIGNYY and CDR2 EKD come from the germline V gene. Vgamma9/Vdelta2+ and Vdelta2-negative gammadelta T cells were flow-sorted from PBMC for bulk sequencing. This sample is part of a study of γδ T cells in repeated Plasmodium falciparum infection. Study findings and constraints: One small rural Malian village, predominantly a single ethnic group, supplied the cohort.

This chain joins TRDV2 and TRDJ1; 13 bases fit TRDD3. The J gene, absent from TCRdb, was called here by matching the DNA to germline. This clonotype was sampled from a pool of human donors (malaria-infected and uninfected, not separated). Sequences were obtained from gamma-delta T cells from blood. The CDR3 reads CACDACTGGYADTDKLIF. The DNA for the CDR3 is TGTGCCTGTGACGCCTGTACTGGGGGATACGCGGATACCGATAAACTCATCTTT.